The 19 T cell receptor beta chains listed next were all sequenced from one sample in a study of identical twins. MiXCR, run by TCRdb on the 5' RACE reads, gives a single entry per CDR3 protein. The sample records a few hundred thousand distinct CDR3 sequences, approximately 9.6% being singletons. The same data also went into a second study, on yellow fever vaccine responses in identical twins.

Sequenced: PBMCs. The receptors stem from a woman aged 18-35 years in good health.

This clonotype appeared a few times. The V gene is TRBV20-1, the J gene TRBJ2-3; TRBD1 agrees at 9 bases. This CDR3 region has 16 residues. V shed 3 bases and J 4 bases; nucleotides not matched to a gene: 11. Germline CDR1 and CDR2: DFQATT and SNEGSKA (reference sequence). The CDR3 sequence is CSASILRTGDADTQYF. DNA for the CDR3: TGCAGTGCTAGTATTCTTCGGACAGGGGATGCAGATACGCAGTATTTT.

The rearrangement uses TRBV5-5 and TRBJ2-3; possible D gene TRBD1, 6 bases. V lost 5 bases to trimming and J lost 3 bases, with 19 bases between them. This CDR3 region has 16 residues. Germline-derived CDR1 and CDR2 are SGHKS and YYEKEE (reference sequence). CDR3 nucleotide sequence: TGTGCCAGCAGTGGGCCGAGGGGGACCTTTACAGATACGCAGTATTTT. Amino acids: CASSGPRGTFTDTQYF.

The J gene is TRBJ1-6, the V gene TRBV27, with unresolved D. The CDR3 has 13 amino acids. Germline V gene lookup returns CDR1 MNHEY and CDR2 SMNVEV (reference sequence). Trimming pared 5 bases from V and 7 bases from J, leaving 9 bases between. The CDR3 coding sequence is TGTGCCAGCAGTCTTAACGGAAATTCACCCCTCCACTTT. Translated: CASSLNGNSPLHF.

This sequence joins TRBV6-5 and TRBJ2-7; D unresolved. Per the germline V gene, CDR1 is MNHEY and CDR2 is SVGAGI. The V end lost 0 bases, the J end lost 3 bases, and 12 bases lay between the germline ends. The CDR3 is 15 amino acids. CDR3 amino acids: CASSYSRSLHYEQYF. Written as DNA, the CDR3 is TGTGCCAGCAGTTACTCGAGGAGTTTGCACTACGAGCAGTACTTC.

The genes are TRBV29-1 and TRBJ2-7; D is possibly TRBD1 (5 bases). Trimming removed 0 bases at V and 4 bases at J, with 13 bases between. The CDR3 is made up of 14 amino acids. Germline CDR1 SQVTM, CDR2 ANQGSEA. DNA of the CDR3: TGCAGCGTTGAAGATCTCAGGGTCACGTACGAGCAGTACTTC. Protein sequence: CSVEDLRVTYEQYF.

The gene calls are TRBV21-1 and TRBJ1-1; the table's D call of TRBD1 was not tested on the DNA. TRBV21-1 is a known pseudogene. CDR3 length: 14 residues. The CDR3 DNA reads as TGTGCCAGGGGACAGGGGGCAGAGAACACTGAAGCTTTCTTT. Translating it yields CARGQGAENTEAFF.

This clonotype turned up a few times. V usage is TRBV2 and J usage is TRBJ2-7, with unresolved D. The CDR3 has 13 amino acids. Germline CDR1 and CDR2: SNHLY and FYNNEI. V was trimmed by 4 bases and J by 0 bases, leaving 7 bases between them. The CDR3 protein is CASSALVSYEQYF. CDR3 bases: TGTGCCAGCAGTGCCTTGGTCTCCTACGAGCAGTACTTC.

The table lists this clonotype with many counts. The V gene is TRBV5-1, the J gene TRBJ2-7; either TRBD1 or TRBD2 may fit D (6 bases each). In germline, CDR1 is SGHRS, CDR2 YFSETQ. The CDR3 loop spans 13 amino acids. The V gene lost 0 bases and the J gene lost 5 bases, with 9 bases spanning the gap. CDR3 coding DNA: TGCGCCAGCAGCTTGGTGGGGGGCCACGAGCAGTACTTC. This codes for CASSLVGGHEQYF.

A few counts support this clonotype. This chain joins TRBV5-1 and TRBJ2-5, with a possible D match to TRBD1 (5 bases). Looked up from germline, CDR1 is SGHRS and CDR2 is YFSETQ. This CDR3 has 16 residues. V dropped 1 base and J dropped 1 base, with 14 bases sitting between them. CDR3 protein: CASSLTGRNRQETQYF. The CDR3 region has the DNA TGCGCCAGCAGCTTGACAGGCCGAAACCGCCAAGAGACCCAGTACTTC.

There are many counts of this clonotype. The CDR3 here is CASSLFLDTGELFF. As DNA, the CDR3 is TGCGCCAGCAGCTTGTTTCTAGACACCGGGGAGCTGTTTTTT. The chain is built from TRBV5-1 and TRBJ2-2; D is ambiguous. Germline lookup yields CDR1 SGHRS and CDR2 YFSETQ. The CDR3 is 14 amino acids. The V gene lost 1 base and the J gene lost 3 bases, with 7 bases spanning the gap.

This clonotype has more than one count but fewer than ten. The CDR3 nucleotides are TGTGCCAGCAGCTTCGTCGTCACTGAAGCTTTCTTT. Its protein product is CASSFVVTEAFF. V is TRBV7-9 and J is TRBJ1-1; D is uncertain. Germline CDR1 and CDR2: SEHNR and FQNEAQ (reference sequence). Between the trimmed V and J ends, which lost 3 bases and 4 bases, there was a span of 6 bases. The CDR3 spans 12 residues.

The CDR3 region is CASSYGPLADTQYF. The CDR3 region has the DNA TGTGCCAGCAGTTACGGGCCTTTGGCAGATACGCAGTATTTT. This chain connects TRBV27 to TRBJ2-3; no clear D gene. V was cut by 4 bases and J by 4 bases, with 12 bases left in between. Germline V gene sequence: CDR1 MNHEY, CDR2 SMNVEV (reference sequence). The CDR3 runs 14 residues.

The chain recombines TRBV7-2 with TRBJ2-1; TRBD2 matches at 10 bases. Germline CDR1 is SGHTA and CDR2 is FQGNSA. V shed 4 bases and J 4 bases; nucleotides not matched to a gene: 4. The CDR3 is 15 amino acids. Here the CDR3 DNA reads TGTGCCAGCAGCTCCTATAGCGGGGGGTACAATGAGCAGTTCTTC. Protein product: CASSSYSGGYNEQFF.

This clonotype occurred many times. This sequence joins TRBV28 and TRBJ1-5, with TRBD1 matching 7 bases. This CDR3 has 14 amino acids. Trimming at V came to 5 bases and at J to 6 bases, leaving 7 bases not matched to a gene. Germline CDR1 and CDR2: MDHEN and SYDVKM. The DNA for the CDR3 is TGTGCCAGCAGTGTTGCGCAGGGGGGTCAGCCCCAGCATTTT. It encodes CASSVAQGGQPQHF.

The table lists this clonotype with many counts. J is TRBJ2-1 and V is TRBV12-3 or TRBV12-4, with 8 bases matching TRBD1. This CDR3 spans 12 amino acids. Trimming at V came to 0 bases and at J to 15 bases, leaving 4 bases not matched to a gene. CDR3 region: CASSLAPGGAFF. The CDR3 DNA reads TGTGCCAGCAGTTTAGCCCCAGGGGGCGCGTTCTTC.

The chain joins TRBV2 to TRBJ2-7; maybe TRBD2 (7 bases). V was shortened by 8 bases and J by 4 bases, with 18 bases between the two germline ends. Germline V gene lookup returns CDR1 SNHLY and CDR2 FYNNEI. This CDR3 comprises 14 residues. DNA of the CDR3: TGTGCCAGCCGAGGGGGAGGGTTCGGGTACGAGCAGTACTTC. This encodes CASRGGGFGYEQYF.

This clonotype appeared a few times. The junction differs from germline at one of its ends, possibly a read error. CDR3 bases: TGTGCCAGCAGTCCCAGTTTTCAGGGTAAAAACTTC. This translates into CASSPSFQGKNF. The rearrangement uses TRBV12-3 or TRBV12-4 and TRBJ2-7; possible D gene TRBD1, 5 bases. This CDR3 region has 12 residues.

This clonotype was found many times. The V call is TRBV3-1, the J call TRBJ2-2; no reliable D call. The V gene's germline CDR1 is LGHDT and CDR2 YNNKEL (reference sequence). V lost 7 bases, J lost 0 bases, and 9 bases lay in between. The CDR3 is made up of 14 amino acids. CDR3 DNA: TGTGCCAGCACCCCGGGTACGAACACCGGGGAGCTGTTTTTT. The encoded protein is CASTPGTNTGELFF. Filled out from reference TRBV3-1 and TRBJ2-2, the complete variable domain reads DTAVSQTPKYLVTQMGNDKSIKCEQNLGHDTMYWYKQDSKKFLKIMFSYNNKELIINETVPNRFSPKSPDKAHLNLHINSLELGDSAVYFCASTPGTNTGELFFGEGSRLTVL.

The rearrangement joins TRBV2 to TRBJ2-5; D is undetermined. V was pared by 7 bases and J by 1 base, with 10 bases between. The CDR3 consists of 13 residues. Germline loops: CDR1 SNHLY, CDR2 FYNNEI. CDR3: CASNRAAQETQYF. The CDR3 DNA reads as TGTGCCAGCAATAGGGCAGCCCAAGAGACCCAGTACTTC.